A selection of T cell receptor beta chains follows, all from one sample in a study of early T cells in non-severe SARS-CoV-2 infection. TCRdb ran MiXCR on the 5' RACE reads and lists one entry per CDR3 protein. The data hold 50,000 to 60,000 distinct CDR3 sequences, with roughly an eighth observed a single time. The material sequenced was whole blood. The origin of the receptors is an adult who was a healthcare worker with PCR-confirmed SARS-CoV-2 infection or an uninfected control (not recorded which). CDR3s include the opening cysteine and the closing phenylalanine or tryptophan. The order of the fields is CDR3 length, J gene, D gene, clone size, V gene, CDR3 protein, CDR3 DNA. A D gene is named only where the DNA matches it firmly. Where a row states a size, it is once, few, many or the class of an expanded clone; other rows omit it.

CDR3 length: 12
J gene: TRBJ1-5
D gene: NA
clone size: many
V gene: TRBV7-9
CDR3 protein: CASSLQGQPQHF
CDR3 DNA: TGTGCCAGCAGCTTACAAGGGCAGCCCCAGCATTTT

CDR3 length: 17
J gene: TRBJ2-1
D gene: TRBD1
clone size: NA
V gene: TRBV6-2/TRBV6-3
CDR3 protein: CASSSFGTGRSYNEQFF
CDR3 DNA: TGTGCCAGCAGTTCATTCGGGACAGGGCGCTCCTACAATGAGCAGTTCTTC

CDR3 length: 14
J gene: TRBJ2-5
D gene: NA
clone size: many
V gene: TRBV7-9
CDR3 protein: CASSFAEYQETQYF
CDR3 DNA: TGTGCCAGCAGCTTTGCGGAGTACCAAGAGACCCAGTACTTC

CDR3 length: 16
J gene: TRBJ2-1
D gene: TRBD2
clone size: NA
V gene: TRBV14
CDR3 protein: CASSRGLAGAKNEQFF
CDR3 DNA: TGTGCCAGCAGCCGGGGACTAGCGGGGGCAAAGAATGAGCAGTTCTTC

CDR3 length: 13
J gene: TRBJ2-1
D gene: NA
clone size: few
V gene: TRBV29-1
CDR3 protein: CSVELVSYNEQFF
CDR3 DNA: TGCAGCGTTGAGCTGGTCTCTTACAATGAGCAGTTCTTC

CDR3 length: 15
J gene: TRBJ2-3
D gene: NA
clone size: NA
V gene: TRBV6-2/TRBV6-3
CDR3 protein: CASSFDHTLTDTQYF
CDR3 DNA: TGTGCCAGCAGCTTTGACCATACACTCACAGATACGCAGTATTTT

CDR3 length: 15
J gene: TRBJ2-7
D gene: TRBD2
clone size: few
V gene: TRBV20-1
CDR3 protein: CSASNLAGDPWEQYF
CDR3 DNA: TGCAGTGCTAGTAATCTAGCGGGGGACCCTTGGGAGCAGTACTTC

CDR3 length: 14
J gene: TRBJ2-7
D gene: NA
clone size: many
V gene: TRBV6-5
CDR3 protein: CASSDGTLDYEQYF
CDR3 DNA: TGTGCCAGCAGCGACGGGACGCTTGACTACGAGCAGTACTTC

CDR3 length: 16
J gene: TRBJ1-1
D gene: TRBD1
clone size: NA
V gene: TRBV6-2/TRBV6-3
CDR3 protein: CASSYSIQGLNTEAFF
CDR3 DNA: TGTGCCAGCAGTTACTCGATACAGGGGCTGAACACTGAAGCTTTCTTT

CDR3 length: 12
J gene: TRBJ2-1
D gene: NA
clone size: NA
V gene: TRBV6-2/TRBV6-3
CDR3 protein: CASSRSYNEQFF
CDR3 DNA: TGTGCCAGCAGTAGGTCGTACAATGAGCAGTTCTTC

CDR3 length: 14
J gene: TRBJ1-5
D gene: NA
clone size: NA
V gene: TRBV2
CDR3 protein: CASSDGQGYQPQHF
CDR3 DNA: TGTGCCAGCAGTGATGGGCAGGGCTATCAGCCCCAGCATTTT

CDR3 length: 13
J gene: TRBJ2-2
D gene: NA
clone size: few
V gene: TRBV29-1
CDR3 protein: CSVDRSNTGELFF
CDR3 DNA: TGCAGCGTTGACAGATCGAACACCGGGGAGCTGTTTTTT

CDR3 length: 14
J gene: TRBJ2-3
D gene: NA
clone size: NA
V gene: TRBV7-2
CDR3 protein: CASSSRQSTDTQYF
CDR3 DNA: TGTGCCAGCAGCTCCCGACAGTCAACAGATACGCAGTATTTT

CDR3 length: 14
J gene: TRBJ1-1
D gene: NA
clone size: NA
V gene: TRBV7-2
CDR3 protein: CASSLGGSGTEAFF
CDR3 DNA: TGTGCCAGCAGCTTAGGGGGGAGTGGAACTGAAGCTTTCTTT

CDR3 length: 12
J gene: TRBJ2-1
D gene: NA
clone size: few
V gene: TRBV29-1
CDR3 protein: CSVDPGMNEQFF
CDR3 DNA: TGCAGCGTTGACCCAGGGATGAATGAGCAGTTCTTC

CDR3 length: 16
J gene: TRBJ2-2
D gene: TRBD2
clone size: NA
V gene: TRBV5-1
CDR3 protein: CASSFNGGRNTGELFF
CDR3 DNA: TGCGCCAGCAGCTTCAACGGGGGGAGGAACACCGGGGAGCTGTTTTTT

CDR3 length: 15
J gene: TRBJ1-4
D gene: TRBD1
clone size: NA
V gene: TRBV9
CDR3 protein: CASSAGQGRHEKLFF
CDR3 DNA: TGTGCCAGCAGCGCGGGACAGGGCCGGCATGAAAAACTGTTTTTT

CDR3 length: 11
J gene: TRBJ2-1
D gene: NA
clone size: many
V gene: TRBV20-1
CDR3 protein: CSANGHNEQFF
CDR3 DNA: TGCAGTGCTAACGGGCACAATGAGCAGTTCTTC

CDR3 length: 12
J gene: TRBJ1-2
D gene: NA
clone size: few
V gene: TRBV30
CDR3 protein: CASIPAEGGYTF
CDR3 DNA: TGTGCCTCCATTCCTGCGGAGGGGGGCTACACCTTC

CDR3 length: 14
J gene: TRBJ2-5
D gene: TRBD1
clone size: NA
V gene: TRBV7-2
CDR3 protein: CASSSGTGSGTQYF
CDR3 DNA: TGTGCCAGCAGCTCCGGGACAGGGTCCGGGACCCAGTACTTC

CDR3 length: 12
J gene: TRBJ2-3
D gene: NA
clone size: many
V gene: TRBV11-2
CDR3 protein: CASSFGGDTQYF
CDR3 DNA: TGTGCCAGCAGCTTTGGGGGAGATACGCAGTATTTT

CDR3 length: 14
J gene: TRBJ1-1
D gene: NA
clone size: few
V gene: TRBV5-1
CDR3 protein: CASLDRPWATEAFF
CDR3 DNA: TGCGCCAGCCTCGACAGGCCTTGGGCCACTGAAGCTTTCTTT

CDR3 length: 16
J gene: TRBJ2-1
D gene: NA
clone size: NA
V gene: TRBV20-1
CDR3 protein: CSARDRRMRSYNEQFF
CDR3 DNA: TGCAGTGCTAGAGATCGCAGGATGCGCTCCTACAATGAGCAGTTCTTC

CDR3 length: 13
J gene: TRBJ2-7
D gene: NA
clone size: few
V gene: TRBV3-1
CDR3 protein: CASSQRGPYEQYF
CDR3 DNA: TGTGCCAGCAGCCAACGGGGACCCTACGAGCAGTACTTC

CDR3 length: 18
J gene: TRBJ2-1
D gene: TRBD2
clone size: few
V gene: TRBV29-1
CDR3 protein: CSVEWSPRLAGLGYEQFF
CDR3 DNA: TGCAGCGTTGAATGGTCCCCCCGACTAGCGGGGTTGGGGTATGAGCAGTTCTTC

CDR3 length: 17
J gene: TRBJ2-3
D gene: TRBD1
clone size: NA
V gene: TRBV20-1
CDR3 protein: CSARKYRGRGSADTQYF
CDR3 DNA: TGCAGTGCTAGGAAGTACAGGGGGCGCGGTTCGGCAGATACGCAGTATTTT

CDR3 length: 13
J gene: TRBJ1-4
D gene: NA
clone size: NA
V gene: TRBV5-5
CDR3 protein: CASSSIPGVKLFF
CDR3 DNA: TGTGCCAGCAGTTCAATACCTGGGGTAAAACTGTTTTTT

CDR3 length: 15
J gene: TRBJ1-5
D gene: NA
clone size: few
V gene: TRBV12-3/TRBV12-4
CDR3 protein: CASSFGGNSNQPQHF
CDR3 DNA: TGTGCCAGCAGTTTTGGCGGTAATAGCAATCAGCCCCAGCATTTT

CDR3 length: 14
J gene: TRBJ1-4
D gene: NA
clone size: NA
V gene: TRBV6-2/TRBV6-3
CDR3 protein: CASSPSRLNEKLFF
CDR3 DNA: TGTGCCAGCAGCCCCTCCCGTCTGAATGAAAAACTGTTTTTT

CDR3 length: 13
J gene: TRBJ2-7
D gene: NA
clone size: few
V gene: TRBV2
CDR3 protein: CASSDGGRYEQYF
CDR3 DNA: TGTGCCAGCAGTGATGGGGGCCGGTACGAGCAGTACTTC

CDR3 length: 15
J gene: TRBJ2-2
D gene: TRBD1
clone size: many
V gene: TRBV5-1
CDR3 protein: CASSKDRNPTGELFF
CDR3 DNA: TGCGCCAGCAGCAAGGACAGGAACCCCACCGGGGAGCTGTTTTTT

CDR3 length: 15
J gene: TRBJ2-7
D gene: TRBD1
clone size: many
V gene: TRBV5-4
CDR3 protein: CASTVQGNRGYEQYF
CDR3 DNA: TGTGCCAGCACCGTACAGGGGAATAGGGGCTACGAGCAGTACTTC

CDR3 length: 14
J gene: TRBJ2-7
D gene: NA
clone size: few
V gene: TRBV6-6
CDR3 protein: CASSYLGGTYEQYF
CDR3 DNA: TGTGCCAGCAGTTACTTGGGCGGAACCTACGAGCAGTACTTC

CDR3 length: 13
J gene: TRBJ2-1
D gene: NA
clone size: many
V gene: TRBV20-1
CDR3 protein: CSAPASSYNEQFF
CDR3 DNA: TGCAGTGCCCCAGCCAGCTCCTACAATGAGCAGTTCTTC

CDR3 length: 16
J gene: TRBJ1-1
D gene: TRBD1
clone size: NA
V gene: TRBV12-5
CDR3 protein: CASASGQGAWDTEAFF
CDR3 DNA: TGTGCTAGTGCCTCTGGACAGGGGGCTTGGGACACTGAAGCTTTCTTT

CDR3 length: 15
J gene: TRBJ2-7
D gene: NA
clone size: many
V gene: TRBV11-2
CDR3 protein: CASSLEALTTYEQYF
CDR3 DNA: TGTGCCAGCAGCTTAGAGGCGTTGACCACCTACGAGCAGTACTTC

CDR3 length: 21
J gene: TRBJ1-3
D gene: TRBD1
clone size: NA
V gene: TRBV11-2
CDR3 protein: CASRKSPRQGQSGMSGNTIYF
CDR3 DNA: TGTGCCAGCAGAAAATCCCCGCGACAGGGACAAAGTGGGATGTCTGGAAACACCATATATTTT

CDR3 length: 15
J gene: TRBJ2-7
D gene: NA
clone size: NA
V gene: TRBV11-2
CDR3 protein: CASSLSDSSSYEQYF
CDR3 DNA: TGTGCCAGCAGCCTATCGGACAGCAGCTCCTACGAGCAGTACTTC

CDR3 length: 16
J gene: TRBJ2-1
D gene: TRBD1
clone size: few
V gene: TRBV5-1
CDR3 protein: CASSRQGFESYNEQFF
CDR3 DNA: TGCGCCAGCAGCCGACAGGGTTTTGAATCCTACAATGAGCAGTTCTTC

CDR3 length: 13
J gene: TRBJ2-1
D gene: NA
clone size: NA
V gene: TRBV20-1
CDR3 protein: CSGGLLTPDEQFF
CDR3 DNA: TGCAGTGGAGGGCTCCTGACCCCCGATGAGCAGTTCTTC

CDR3 length: 15
J gene: TRBJ2-3
D gene: NA
clone size: many
V gene: TRBV25-1
CDR3 protein: CASSESRRSTDTQYF
CDR3 DNA: TGTGCCAGCAGTGAGTCTCGGCGGAGCACAGATACGCAGTATTTT

CDR3 length: 15
J gene: TRBJ2-2
D gene: TRBD2
clone size: many
V gene: TRBV27
CDR3 protein: CASRAGTSITGELFF
CDR3 DNA: TGTGCCAGCAGGGCCGGGACTAGCATCACCGGGGAGCTGTTTTTT

CDR3 length: 16
J gene: TRBJ2-5
D gene: TRBD2
clone size: many
V gene: TRBV7-6
CDR3 protein: CASSFSSGGPGETQYF
CDR3 DNA: TGTGCCAGCAGCTTCTCTAGCGGGGGACCTGGAGAGACCCAGTACTTC

CDR3 length: 14
J gene: TRBJ1-5
D gene: NA
clone size: few
V gene: TRBV6-2/TRBV6-3
CDR3 protein: CASSYRAHNQPQHF
CDR3 DNA: TGTGCCAGCAGTTACCGGGCCCACAATCAGCCCCAGCATTTT

CDR3 length: 15
J gene: TRBJ1-1
D gene: NA
clone size: NA
V gene: TRBV18
CDR3 protein: CASSPPRGVNTEAFF
CDR3 DNA: TGTGCCAGCTCACCACCCAGAGGGGTGAACACTGAAGCTTTCTTT

CDR3 length: 15
J gene: TRBJ2-1
D gene: NA
clone size: many
V gene: TRBV29-1
CDR3 protein: CSVAGGPGSYNEQFF
CDR3 DNA: TGCAGCGTCGCCGGGGGACCGGGCTCCTACAATGAGCAGTTCTTC

CDR3 length: 15
J gene: TRBJ2-3
D gene: TRBD2
clone size: NA
V gene: TRBV7-6
CDR3 protein: CASSLGTSGADTQYF
CDR3 DNA: TGTGCCAGCAGCTTAGGGACTAGCGGTGCAGATACGCAGTATTTT

CDR3 length: 15
J gene: TRBJ2-7
D gene: NA
clone size: few
V gene: TRBV27
CDR3 protein: CASSFQGRDSYEQYF
CDR3 DNA: TGTGCCAGCAGTTTCCAGGGGAGGGATTCCTACGAGCAGTACTTC

CDR3 length: 16
J gene: TRBJ2-6
D gene: NA
clone size: NA
V gene: TRBV7-8
CDR3 protein: CASSFQGLSGANVLTF
CDR3 DNA: TGTGCCAGCAGCTTCCAGGGTCTCTCTGGGGCCAACGTCCTGACTTTC

CDR3 length: 15
J gene: TRBJ2-3
D gene: TRBD1
clone size: NA
V gene: TRBV12-3/TRBV12-4
CDR3 protein: CASSRRDSTEDTQYF
CDR3 DNA: TGTGCCAGCAGCCGACGGGACAGCACCGAGGATACGCAGTATTTT